This entry concerns a single T cell receptor (beta chain). The CDR3 runs 16 residues. V was pared by 3 bases and J by 0 bases, with 6 bases of the junction left unmatched. Looked up from germline, CDR1 is MNHEY and CDR2 is SMNVEV (reference sequence). Libraries were prepared by immunoSEQ multiplex PCR; TCRdb keeps only in-frame clonotypes and omits some of them. In the table there are fewer than 85,000 clones, about 96% of which are singletons. This sample stems from a study of technical replicates of blood from several donors. The sequencing input was T cells isolated from PBMCs. This TCR was recovered from a human donor in good health. V and J are TRBV27 and TRBJ1-1; 8 positions agree with TRBD1. CDR3 sequence reads: CASSLTGTGLNTEAFF. The CDR3, as DNA: TGTGCCAGCAGTTTGACCGGGACAGGTTTGAACACTGAAGCTTTCTTT.